This T cell receptor (beta chain) stems from a study of T cell responses to AZD1222 COVID-19 vaccine. This clone showed up just once. Its antigen remains unidentified. Findings and limits, study-wide: Spike-specific TCR breadth and depth grew following two AZD1222 doses.

This CDR3 region has 15 residues. V shed 5 bases and J 6 bases; nucleotides not matched to a gene: 7. CDR1 and CDR2 from the germline V gene are SGHTA and FQGNSA. Repertoires were generated with immunoSEQ multiplex PCR, while TCRdb's copy carries only in-frame clones and drops some. This repertoire shows about 110,000 clones, 70% to 85% found once; its top ten account for 6.2%. The clonotype comes from an adult in good health. The rearrangement joins TRBV7-2 to TRBJ2-3; 11 positions match TRBD1. The source material was peripheral blood, sampled on day 0 of AZD1222 vaccination. The DNA of the CDR3 is TGTGCCAGCAGCGGATATGGACAGGGGGCCGATACGCAGTATTTT. This sequence encodes CASSGYGQGADTQYF.